The next 11 T cell receptor beta chains were all read from a single sample in a study of technical replicates of blood from several donors. Clones were read by immunoSEQ multiplex PCR, and TCRdb kept only the in-frame ones, dropping some. The sample records 95,000 to 100,000 clones, over 95% being singletons. The specimen was T cells isolated from PBMCs. These receptors all come from a human donor in good health.

The chain employs TRBV9 and TRBJ1-1, with D tentatively TRBD1 (5 bases). Germline lookup yields CDR1 SGDLS and CDR2 YYNGEE. The CDR3 covers 16 residues. V lost 0 bases and J lost 1, with 13 bases in between. The CDR3 sequence is CASSVVKGRKNTEAFF. The CDR3 DNA reads TGTGCCAGCAGCGTAGTAAAGGGGCGGAAGAACACTGAAGCTTTCTTT.

The CDR3 sequence: CASSYSTPGYGYTF. In nucleotides, the CDR3 is TGTGCCAGCAGTTACTCGACTCCCGGCTATGGCTACACCTTC. The rearrangement uses TRBV6-5 and TRBJ1-2, with D hard to call. The CDR3 runs to 14 residues. V lost 0 bases and J lost 4, with 9 bases in between. From germline, CDR1 is MNHEY and CDR2 SVGAGI.

The chain links TRBV5-1 to TRBJ1-1; TRBD1 agrees at 8 bases. The length of the CDR3 is 16 residues. V lost 0 bases to trimming and J lost 6 bases; unmatched junction nucleotides: 10. The germline gives CDR1 SGHRS, CDR2 YFSETQ. The CDR3 DNA reads as TGCGCCAGCAGCTTGGAGACAGGGGAAGGATTCGCTGAAGCTTTCTTT. This translates into CASSLETGEGFAEAFF.

CDR3 DNA: TGTGCCAGCGGGACTAGCGGGAGGGCCGTGAGGGAGACCCAGTACTTC. Its protein is CASGTSGRAVRETQYF. The genes are TRBV28 and TRBJ2-5, with 16 bases that match TRBD2. This CDR3 spans 16 amino acids. V shed 8 bases and J 5 bases; nucleotides not matched to a gene: 8. CDR1 is MDHEN, CDR2 SYDVKM, per germline.

The J gene is TRBJ2-3, the V gene TRBV5-1, with D possibly being TRBD2 (6 bases). Germline assignment: CDR1 SGHRS and CDR2 YFSETQ. Trimming took 4 bases from V and 1 from J, leaving 13 bases between them. The length of the CDR3 is 15 residues. CDR3 bases: TGCGCCAGCAGCCTAGGGACTCAGGGCACAGATACGCAGTATTTT. It translates to CASSLGTQGTDTQYF.

The rearrangement joins TRBV11-2 to TRBJ2-3, with TRBD2 matching 7 bases. CDR3 length: 15 residues. J gave up 0 bases and V 1 base, and 1 base lay outside the gene matches. Germline-derived CDR1 and CDR2 are SGHAT and FQNNGV. The CDR3 is CASSLVGGSTDTQYF. CDR3 bases: TGTGCCAGCAGCTTAGTGGGGGGGAGCACAGATACGCAGTATTTT.

This chain uses TRBV6-6 with TRBJ2-3; 10 nucleotides line up with TRBD2. CDR1 and CDR2 (germline): MNHNY, SVGAGI (reference sequence). The junction had 8 bases not matched to a gene; V was cut back by 6 bases and J by 5 bases. This CDR3 has 15 amino acids. In DNA, the CDR3 is TGTGCCAGCAGACTAAGCGGGAGGGCCTTAGATACGCAGTATTTT. Its translation: CASRLSGRALDTQYF.

The V gene is TRBV6-4, the J gene TRBJ2-1; the D gene is possibly TRBD2 (5 bases). V gave up 5 bases and J gave up 5 bases, with 16 bases separating them. The CDR3 totals 15 residues. Germline values: CDR1 MRHNA, CDR2 SNTAGT. CDR3 in amino acids: CASSRGREWDNEQFF. The CDR3 coding sequence is TGTGCCAGCAGTCGAGGTCGGGAATGGGACAATGAGCAGTTCTTC.

The chain joins TRBV15 to TRBJ2-7, with TRBD2 matching over 8 bases. V dropped 3 bases and J dropped 2; count of bases not matched to a gene: 0. This CDR3 region has 13 residues. Per the germline V gene, CDR1 is LNHNV and CDR2 is YYDKDF (reference sequence). CDR3 nucleotides: TGTGCCACCAGCAGTAGCGGGACCTACGAGCAGTACTTC. Amino acids: CATSSSGTYEQYF.

This clone was seen once. J is TRBJ2-1 and V is TRBV25-1; 8 nucleotides agree with TRBD1. The germline V gene encodes CDR1 MGHDK and CDR2 SYGVNS. The CDR3 spans 15 residues. The V and J ends lost 8 bases and 2 bases, in that order; junction bases with no gene match: 8. CDR3 amino acids: CASGKTGAPYNEQFF. The CDR3 nucleotides read TGTGCCAGCGGAAAGACAGGGGCACCCTACAATGAGCAGTTCTTC.

V and J are TRBV5-4 and TRBJ2-5; D remains ambiguous. V lost 3 bases, J lost 5 bases, and 5 bases lay in between. The CDR3 loop spans 11 amino acids. The germline gives CDR1 SGHNT, CDR2 YYREEE (reference sequence). CDR3: CASSSSETQYF. CDR3 sequence (DNA): TGTGCCAGCAGCTCGTCGGAGACCCAGTACTTC.